Shown below are 24 T cell receptor beta chains from a single sample sequenced in a study of blood T cell repertoires in COVID-19. TCRdb keeps only in-frame clones here, not all; method: immunoSEQ multiplex PCR. Counted here are more than 300,000 clones, roughly 90% occurring once; the ten biggest clones make up 0.86%. The material sequenced was PBMCs or T cells enriched from blood (not recorded which). Every receptor here comes from a woman between 40 and 55 years old who had been exposed to COVID-19.

The chain links TRBV28 to TRBJ1-2; D is undetermined. The CDR3 is 13 residues long. CDR1 and CDR2 (germline): MDHEN, SYDVKM. Trimming cost V 4 bases and J 8 bases, with 14 bases left between them. The CDR3 sequence is CASSSEGLDGYTF. CDR3 sequence (DNA): TGTGCCAGCAGTTCGGAGGGTTTGGACGGCTACACCTTC.

In DNA, the CDR3 is TGTGCCAGTAGCTTAGGGACAGGAGTAACCTACAATGAGCAGTTCTTC. Translated: CASSLGTGVTYNEQFF. The chain uses TRBV19 and TRBJ2-1; 8 bases line up with TRBD1. Trimming cost V 6 bases and J 2 bases; bases outside gene matches: 9. The germline V gene has CDR1 LNHDA and CDR2 SQIVND (reference sequence). The CDR3 contains 16 residues. Complete variable domain (other parts from reference TRBV19 and TRBJ2-1): DGGITQSPKYLFRKEGQNVTLSCEQNLNHDAMYWYRQDPGQGLRLIYYSQIVNDFQKGDIAEGYSVSREKKESFPLTVTSAQKNPTAFYLCASSLGTGVTYNEQFFGPGTRLTVL.

The chain employs TRBV2 and TRBJ1-2, with a possible D match to TRBD1 (5 bases). Trimming shortened V by 6 bases and J by 5 bases, and 19 bases separated the two germline ends. The CDR3 is made up of 15 amino acids. Germline values: CDR1 SNHLY, CDR2 FYNNEI. CDR3 sequence (DNA): TGTGCCAGCAGGGGAGGCTTAACAGGAGGGTATGGCTACACCTTC. Translated, it gives CASRGGLTGGYGYTF.

The rearrangement links TRBV14 to TRBJ1-6; 7 bases agree with TRBD1. The CDR3 contains 14 residues. CDR1 and CDR2 (germline): SGHDN, FVKESK. The V segment lost 4 bases and the J segment 10 bases; nucleotides outside the gene matches: 7. CDR3: CASSLDRVRSPLHF. In nucleotides, the CDR3 is TGTGCCAGCAGCCTAGACAGGGTACGATCACCCCTCCACTTT. The whole variable domain, filled in from reference TRBV14 and TRBJ1-6, reads EAGVTQFPSHSVIEKGQTVTLRCDPISGHDNLYWYRRVMGKEIKFLLHFVKESKQDESGMPNNRFLAERTGGTYSTLKVQPAELEDSGVYFCASSLDRVRSPLHFGNGTRLTVT.

The chain combines TRBV18 with TRBJ2-1; TRBD2 might be the D (5 bases). Trimming removed 2 bases from V and 8 bases from J, with 10 bases in between. The CDR3 is made up of 13 amino acids. Germline V gene data show CDR1 as KGHSH and CDR2 as LQKENI. The CDR3 DNA reads as TGTGCCAGCTCACCATCCGGGATCGATGAGCAGTTCTTC. Its protein product is CASSPSGIDEQFF.

The chain employs TRBV3-1 (or the pseudogene TRBV3-2) and TRBJ1-2, with TRBD1 matching 7 bases. Germline lookup yields CDR1 LGHDT and CDR2 YNNKEL (reference sequence). Germline trimming cut 2 bases from V and 9 bases from J; bases unmatched to any gene: 3. The CDR3 length is 12 residues. DNA for the CDR3: TGTGCCAGCAGCCAAATACAGGGGAGCTACACCTTC. The encoded protein is CASSQIQGSYTF.

This clone was recorded once. The chain is built from TRBV27 and TRBJ1-6; the D gene is possibly TRBD1 (5 bases). Germline CDR1 MNHEY, CDR2 SMNVEV (reference sequence). The CDR3 is 18 amino acids. V gave up 3 bases and J gave up 0 bases, with 15 bases separating them. For the CDR3, the DNA is TGTGCCAGCAGTTTGAGCAGGAGGGGCATCTCCTATAATTCACCCCTCCACTTT. This gives the protein CASSLSRRGISYNSPLHF.

This clone was seen just once. This sequence joins TRBV5-1 and TRBJ2-2, with D maybe TRBD1 (5 bases). CDR1 is SGHRS, CDR2 YFSETQ, per germline. The CDR3 is 12 amino acids. Trimming cost V 4 bases and J 5 bases, with 6 bases left between them. The CDR3 DNA follows: TGCGCCAGCAGCAGGGGAACCGGGGAGCTGTTTTTT. Protein sequence: CASSRGTGELFF.

This sequence joins TRBV7-8 and TRBJ1-6, with no clear D. Trimming cost V 0 bases and J 6 bases, with 6 bases left between them. CDR1 is SGHVS, CDR2 FQNEAQ, per germline. The CDR3 sequence is 14 residues long. CDR3 DNA: TGTGCCAGCAGCTTAGCACAGCTTAATTCACCCCTCCACTTT. The encoded protein is CASSLAQLNSPLHF. Together with reference TRBV7-8 and TRBJ1-6, the CDR3 gives the full variable domain: GAGVSQSPRYKVAKRGQDVALRCDPISGHVSLFWYQQALGQGPEFLTYFQNEAQLDKSGLPSDRFFAERPEGSVSTLKIQRTQQEDSAVYLCASSLAQLNSPLHFGNGTRLTVT.

This chain links TRBV15 with TRBJ1-4; D is unclear. This CDR3 is built from 14 residues. V gave up 3 bases and J gave up 5 bases, with 10 bases separating them. Germline V gene sequence: CDR1 LNHNV, CDR2 YYDKDF (reference sequence). The CDR3 DNA is TGTGCCACCAGCAGCAGAGGCGGGAATGAAAAACTGTTTTTT. It is translated as CATSSRGGNEKLFF.

V is TRBV6-2 or TRBV6-3 and J is TRBJ1-2; weak D call: TRBD1 (6 bases). Trimming removed 4 bases from V and 5 bases from J, with 14 bases in between. Germline V CDR1 and CDR2: MNHEY, SVGEGT. The CDR3 length is 14 residues. The CDR3 coding sequence is TGTGCCAGCAGTTGGGGGGGCGGATCATATGGCTACACCTTC. It is translated as CASSWGGGSYGYTF.

The chain carries TRBV7-9 and TRBJ1-2; TRBD1 matches at 9 bases. The CDR3 is 14 amino acids. Germline loops: CDR1 SEHNR, CDR2 FQNEAQ (reference sequence). Trimming at V came to 1 base and at J to 6 bases, leaving 3 bases not matched to a gene. The CDR3 DNA follows: TGTGCCAGCAGCTTAGGAGGACAGGGGAATGGCTACACCTTC. Protein: CASSLGGQGNGYTF.

The genes are TRBV13 and TRBJ2-2; 10 bases are shared with TRBD1. With V trimmed by 5 bases and J by 5 bases, 20 bases remained unmatched. The V gene's germline CDR1 is PRHDT and CDR2 FYEKMQ (reference sequence). The CDR3 runs to 20 residues. DNA of the CDR3: TGTGCCAGCAGCCCAAGACTGAAGATGACAGGGGGCTTATGGACCGGGGAGCTGTTTTTT. Protein product: CASSPRLKMTGGLWTGELFF.

The chain joins TRBV18 to TRBJ1-3; D not certain. CDR3 size: 15 residues. Germline-derived CDR1 and CDR2 are KGHSH and LQKENI. V lost 6 bases to trimming and J lost 0 bases, with 12 bases between them. The CDR3: CASSQTVPSGNTIYF. CDR3 nucleotides: TGTGCCAGCTCGCAAACAGTTCCCTCTGGAAACACCATATATTTT.

The chain uses TRBV10-2 and TRBJ2-2, with D perhaps matching TRBD2 (7 bases). The germline gives CDR1 WSHSY, CDR2 SAAADI. CDR3 size: 12 residues. Trimming pared 6 bases from V and 7 bases from J, leaving 9 bases between. The CDR3 DNA reads TGCGCCAGCAGGAGGGGGGGCGGGGAGCTGTTTTTT. This gives the protein CASRRGGGELFF.

This clone was observed a few times. The rearrangement joins TRBV7-2 to TRBJ1-4, with TRBD1 matching over 9 bases. The ends lost 2 bases at V and 7 bases at J; junction bases unmatched: 11. This CDR3 comprises 17 residues. Germline V lookup: CDR1 SGHTA, CDR2 FQGNSA. CDR3 nucleotide sequence: TGTGCCAGCAGCTTAACTTCCACAGGGGGCATAGGTGAAAAACTGTTTTTT. Translation gives CASSLTSTGGIGEKLFF.

V and J are TRBV24-1 and TRBJ2-1, with 8 nucleotides matching TRBD2. J was trimmed by 1 base and V by 6 bases; bases with no gene match: 19. CDR3 size: 20 residues. CDR1 is KGHDR and CDR2 is SFDVKD in the germline V gene. As DNA, the CDR3 is TGTGCCACCAGTTCCGGTCCCCCCGGGCAAATAGCGGGGTCCTACAATGAGCAGTTCTTC. This gives the protein CATSSGPPGQIAGSYNEQFF.

This rearrangement joins TRBV3-1 (or the pseudogene TRBV3-2) to TRBJ1-3; D is undetermined. CDR1 and CDR2 (germline): LGHDT, YNNKEL (reference sequence). Trimming pared 4 bases from V and 2 bases from J, leaving 18 bases between. CDR3 size: 17 residues. In nucleotides, the CDR3 is TGTGCCAGCAGCCCCCTCGGTGGCGGAGTTGCTGGAAACACCATATATTTT. Translated: CASSPLGGGVAGNTIYF.

The V and J genes are TRBV18 and TRBJ1-1; D perhaps matches TRBD1 (5 bases). The germline V and J ends were trimmed by 4 bases and 0 bases, with 18 bases remaining between them. The germline V gene encodes CDR1 KGHSH and CDR2 LQKENI. The length of the CDR3 is 17 residues. In DNA form, the CDR3 reads TGTGCCAGCTCACGGGAATCTGGGGCTGTGGTGAACACTGAAGCTTTCTTT. It translates to CASSRESGAVVNTEAFF.

The rearrangement joins TRBV5-6 to TRBJ2-1; 11 positions match TRBD1. The length of the CDR3 is 19 residues. Germline V gene lookup returns CDR1 SGHDT and CDR2 YYEEEE. V trimming: 4 bases; J trimming: 2 bases; junction bases outside the gene matches: 14. The CDR3 loop is CASSPTGTGGLRTYNEQFF. CDR3 in DNA: TGTGCCAGCAGCCCCACCGGGACAGGGGGTCTACGAACCTACAATGAGCAGTTCTTC.

The chain has TRBV7-6 and TRBJ2-3; 15 bases agree with TRBD2. The CDR3 consists of 19 residues. With V trimmed by 5 bases and J by 3 bases, 12 bases remained unmatched. The germline gives CDR1 SGHVS, CDR2 FNYEAQ. The CDR3, as DNA: TGTGCCAGCAGCCCCACCCCGGGACTAGCGGGAGGAGGGACAGATACGCAGTATTTT. It codes for CASSPTPGLAGGGTDTQYF.

This rearrangement joins TRBV12-3 or TRBV12-4 to TRBJ1-5; D uncertain. Trimming cost V 7 bases and J 0 bases, with 7 bases left between them. There are 13 residues in the CDR3. CDR3 coding DNA: TGTGCCAGCAACTATAATAGCAATCAGCCCCAGCATTTT. It specifies CASNYNSNQPQHF.

J is TRBJ1-2 and V is TRBV27; no definite D call. This CDR3 comprises 14 residues. V lost 5 bases and J 1 base, leaving 11 bases between the germline ends. Per germline, CDR1 MNHEY and CDR2 SMNVEV (reference sequence). DNA for the CDR3: TGTGCCAGCAGTATCACTATATTTAACTATGGCTACACCTTC. This translates into CASSITIFNYGYTF.

The V call is TRBV7-2, the J call TRBJ2-5; D may be TRBD2 (6 bases). CDR1 is SGHTA, CDR2 FQGNSA, per germline. Trimming took off 5 bases at V and 4 bases at J, with 17 bases between the two ends. CDR3 length: 15 residues. The chain's CDR3 is CASSANSGGAETQYF. The DNA for the CDR3 is TGTGCCAGCAGCGCTAATTCCGGGGGAGCAGAGACCCAGTACTTC.